This TCR beta chain was sequenced in a study of T cells after yellow fever vaccination. Production of TCR cDNA was by 5'RACE template switching, which also added a universal primer site and UMIs. TCRdb re-called the 5' RACE reads through MiXCR, storing one row per CDR3 protein. The table has a few hundred thousand distinct CDR3 sequences, 6.8% seen once. Study-wide results and limits: A minor fraction of clonotypes spanned both CD4 and CD8 compartments.

This CDR3 region has 16 residues. Trimming shortened V by 1 base and J by 5 bases, and 17 bases separated the two germline ends. Germline-derived CDR1 and CDR2 are SEHNR and FQNEAQ (reference sequence). Note on this clonotype: Antigen specificity is unknown.

This sequence originates from a man younger than 30 who received the YFV17D yellow fever vaccine. Material: PBMCs, obtained approximately 47 days after the first yellow fever vaccination. The chain combines TRBV7-9 with TRBJ2-5, with D tentatively TRBD1 (6 bases). The CDR3 bases are TGTGCCAGCAGCTTAGGGGATACAGGGATTGTGGAGACCCAGTACTTC. Its protein product is CASSLGDTGIVETQYF.